The T cell receptor (beta chain) described here comes from a study of shared clonotypes between healthy human individuals. Assay: immunoSEQ multiplex PCR; the TCRdb copy retains only in-frame clones and omits some. Seen here are over a million clones, 75% observed once, and the top ten hold about 1.5%. Trimming stripped 6 bases from V and 3 bases from J, with 12 bases between. The CDR3 is made up of 15 amino acids. The germline CDR1 and CDR2 sequences are MNHEY and SVGAGI. Sequenced: memory CD4+ T cells sorted from blood. The subset was: CD45RA-negative fraction. This sequence was found in a man in his late teens or twenties in good health. The chain is built from TRBV6-5 and TRBJ1-6; D remains unclear. CDR3 DNA sequence: TGTGCCAGCAGCTCACTCAGGAACTATAATTCACCCCTCCACTTT. Its translation is CASSSLRNYNSPLHF.